These 9 T cell receptor beta chains share one sample of origin, sequenced in a study of blood T cell repertoires in COVID-19. The repertoire was sequenced with immunoSEQ multiplex PCR; TCRdb's copy has only in-frame clones and lacks some. This sample has roughly 280,000 clones; 85% to 90% occur once, and the top ten carry approximately 2%. Specimen: PBMCs or T cells enriched from blood (not recorded which). The receptor set was obtained from a woman aged 55-70 years who had recovered from COVID-19.

The sample holds one count of this clone. The chain uses TRBV29-1 and TRBJ2-2; tentative D call: TRBD2 (7 bases). CDR1 and CDR2 (germline): SQVTM, ANQGSEA. V shed 7 bases and J shed 7 bases, with 13 bases lying between them. This CDR3 region has 12 residues. Written as DNA, the CDR3 is TGCAGCGACTGGGGGGGCTGCGGGGAGCTGTTTTTT. The encoded protein is CSDWGGCGELFF.

The gene calls are TRBV5-4 and TRBJ2-2; 11 nucleotides agree with TRBD1. The length of the CDR3 is 15 residues. The V gene's germline CDR1 is SGHNT and CDR2 YYREEE (reference sequence). The V segment lost 4 bases and the J segment 3 bases; nucleotides outside the gene matches: 2. In nucleotides, the CDR3 is TGTGCCAGCAGCGTGGGACAGGGGGACACCGGGGAGCTGTTTTTT. This codes for CASSVGQGDTGELFF.

The gene calls are TRBV6-5 and TRBJ2-1, with D perhaps TRBD2 (6 bases). Germline V CDR1 and CDR2: MNHEY, SVGAGI. V lost 2 bases and J 9 bases, leaving 14 bases between the germline ends. The CDR3 has 14 amino acids. For the CDR3, the DNA is TGTGCCAGCAGTTACAGGGCGGGGATAGGTGAGCAGTTCTTC. As protein: CASSYRAGIGEQFF.

The rearrangement links TRBV28 to TRBJ1-4; no clear D. The germline CDR1 and CDR2 sequences are MDHEN and SYDVKM. Deletions cut 9 bases from V and 8 bases from J, with 19 bases between. The CDR3 has 14 residues. The CDR3 DNA is TGTGCCAGTTTCGGGTGGGCGTCGGGGGAAAAACTGTTTTTT. It encodes CASFGWASGEKLFF.

This rearrangement joins TRBV30 to TRBJ2-5; 7 bases align to TRBD1. V shed 8 bases and J 10 bases; nucleotides not matched to a gene: 16. This CDR3 is built from 13 residues. In germline, CDR1 is GTSNPN, CDR2 SVGIG (reference sequence). The CDR3 loop is CARPGQPLRNQYF. Written as DNA, the CDR3 is TGTGCCCGCCCGGGACAGCCCCTTCGCAACCAGTACTTC.

The chain uses TRBV19 and TRBJ1-5; the D gene is possibly TRBD1 (6 bases). The germline CDR1 and CDR2 sequences are LNHDA and SQIVND (reference sequence). The CDR3 has 14 amino acids. V was trimmed by 5 bases and J by 0 bases, leaving 8 bases between them. In DNA form, the CDR3 reads TGTGCCAGTAGTTACAGGGTTAGCAATCAGCCCCAGCATTTT. Protein: CASSYRVSNQPQHF. The variable domain in full, with the rest retrieved from reference TRBV19 and TRBJ1-5, is DGGITQSPKYLFRKEGQNVTLSCEQNLNHDAMYWYRQDPGQGLRLIYYSQIVNDFQKGDIAEGYSVSREKKESFPLTVTSAQKNPTAFYLCASSYRVSNQPQHFGDGTRLSIL.

This chain connects TRBV18 to TRBJ1-5; 7 nucleotides agree with TRBD1. Germline V gives CDR1 KGHSH, CDR2 LQKENI. Unmatched junction bases numbered 4, after V lost 1 base and J lost 7 bases. The length of the CDR3 is 14 residues. The CDR3 region is CASSPQGAQQPQHF. The CDR3 DNA is TGTGCCAGCTCACCACAGGGGGCACAGCAGCCCCAGCATTTT.

The gene calls are TRBV20-1 and TRBJ2-2; the D is unclear. V was shortened by 8 bases and J by 7 bases, with 11 bases between the two germline ends. CDR1 and CDR2 from the germline V gene are DFQATT and SNEGSKA (reference sequence). The CDR3 runs 11 residues. The CDR3 region has the DNA TGCAGTTACGAGCTTTACGGGGAGCTGTTTTTT. This codes for CSYELYGELFF.

The genes are TRBV19 and TRBJ2-7, with TRBD2 identical over 7 bases. With V trimmed by 8 bases and J by 6 bases, 10 bases remained unmatched. This CDR3 comprises 13 residues. CDR1 LNHDA and CDR2 SQIVND come from the germline V gene (reference sequence). The DNA of the CDR3 is TGTGCCAGTCAAGGGGACTACTCAACCGAGCAGTACTTC. Encoded protein: CASQGDYSTEQYF.